The 25 T cell receptor beta chains reported below all come from one sample, sequenced in a study of blood T cell repertoires in COVID-19. Sequencing used immunoSEQ multiplex PCR; TCRdb keeps in-frame clones, though not all of them. The sample has some 260,000 clones, 88% seen once. Sequenced sample: peripheral blood. The receptors were sampled from a woman in her twenties or thirties with acute or convalescent COVID-19.

The genes are TRBV6-2 or TRBV6-3 and TRBJ1-2, with D unclear. The CDR3 extends over 12 amino acids. Per the germline V gene, CDR1 is MNHEY and CDR2 is SVGEGT. V was pared by 0 bases and J by 7 bases, with 6 bases between. The CDR3 DNA reads TGTGCCAGCAGTTACTCGGCGGGTGGCTACACCTTC. It yields the protein CASSYSAGGYTF.

The chain recombines TRBV27 with TRBJ1-5; possibly TRBD1 for D (6 bases). Trimming removed 6 bases at V and 1 base at J, with 16 bases between. Germline lookup yields CDR1 MNHEY and CDR2 SMNVEV (reference sequence). The CDR3 contains 16 residues. The CDR3: CASRSSGGLSNQPQHF. The CDR3 DNA reads TGTGCCAGCAGGTCGAGCGGGGGCTTAAGCAATCAGCCCCAGCATTTT.

The chain links TRBV29-1 to TRBJ2-7, with 13 bases lining up with TRBD2. The ends lost 1 base at V and 2 bases at J; junction bases unmatched: 5. The CDR3 totals 16 residues. Germline V lookup: CDR1 SQVTM, CDR2 ANQGSEA. The CDR3 loop is CSVEGGGLAGAYEQYF. The CDR3, as DNA: TGCAGCGTTGAAGGAGGCGGACTAGCGGGAGCCTACGAGCAGTACTTC.

This chain connects TRBV2 to TRBJ2-3, with D perhaps TRBD2 (6 bases). The V end was cut by 2 bases, the J end by 2 bases, with 14 bases between. This CDR3 contains 16 residues. CDR1 SNHLY and CDR2 FYNNEI come from the germline V gene. CDR3 in DNA: TGTGCCAGCAGTGAACCCTGGGACTCAGACACAGATACGCAGTATTTT. It yields the protein CASSEPWDSDTDTQYF. The full variable domain, rest sourced from reference TRBV2 and TRBJ2-3, is EPEVTQTPSHQVTQMGQEVILRCVPISNHLYFYWYRQILGQKVEFLVSFYNNEISEKSEIFDDQFSVERPDGSNFTLKIRSTKLEDSAMYFCASSEPWDSDTDTQYFGPGTRLTVL.

This chain connects TRBV5-1 to TRBJ1-1, with a weak D call TRBD1 (6 bases). The V gene's germline CDR1 is SGHRS and CDR2 YFSETQ. The CDR3 is 15 amino acids. The ends were cut back, 0 bases at V and 1 base at J, with 10 bases in the middle. CDR3 DNA: TGCGCCAGCAGCTTGGATCAGGGACAGAACACTGAAGCTTTCTTT. Amino acid sequence: CASSLDQGQNTEAFF.

The rearrangement links TRBV9 to TRBJ2-2; 7 positions match TRBD2. The V segment lost 1 base and the J segment 2 bases; nucleotides outside the gene matches: 5. CDR1 and CDR2 (germline): SGDLS, YYNGEE. The CDR3 has 16 amino acids. The CDR3, as DNA: TGTGCCAGCAGCGTATTTAGCGGGTTCAACACCGGGGAGCTGTTTTTT. It is translated as CASSVFSGFNTGELFF.

The chain combines TRBV18 with TRBJ2-7, with 10 positions matching TRBD1. This CDR3 contains 15 residues. CDR1 and CDR2 from the germline V gene are KGHSH and LQKENI. With V trimmed by 4 bases and J by 4 bases, 7 bases remained unmatched. CDR3 loop: CASSLGQGGIYEQYF. For the CDR3, the DNA is TGTGCCAGCTCACTTGGACAGGGGGGAATATACGAGCAGTACTTC. The full variable domain, rest sourced from reference TRBV18 and TRBJ2-7, is NAGVMQNPRHLVRRRGQEARLRCSPMKGHSHVYWYRQLPEEGLKFMVYLQKENIIDESGMPKERFSAEFPKEGPSILRIQQVVRGDSAAYFCASSLGQGGIYEQYFGPGTRLTVT.

CDR3 DNA sequence: TGTGCCAGTAGTATCGCCGGTCACGGGGGCAAAAACATTCAGTACTTC. It encodes CASSIAGHGGKNIQYF. The chain links TRBV19 to TRBJ2-4; tentatively, D is TRBD2 (6 bases). Trimming took 3 bases from V and 3 from J, leaving 15 bases between them. The CDR3 loop spans 16 amino acids. The V gene's germline CDR1 is LNHDA and CDR2 SQIVND (reference sequence).

This sequence joins TRBV28 and TRBJ1-4, with 8 positions matching TRBD1. The CDR3 is made up of 15 amino acids. J was trimmed by 5 bases and V by 4 bases; bases with no gene match: 6. The germline V gene has CDR1 MDHEN and CDR2 SYDVKM. CDR3 sequence reads: CASSSEGTGNEKLFF. CDR3 DNA sequence: TGTGCCAGCAGTTCCGAAGGGACAGGCAATGAAAAACTGTTTTTT.

V is TRBV6-1 and J is TRBJ2-2, with unresolved D. There are 14 residues in the CDR3. The V and J ends lost 2 bases and 7 bases respectively, with 11 bases between them. Germline V gives CDR1 MNHNS, CDR2 SASEGT. The CDR3 region is CASSEMSGGGELFF. CDR3 coding DNA: TGTGCCAGCAGTGAAATGTCAGGTGGCGGGGAGCTGTTTTTT.

This sequence joins TRBV7-6 and TRBJ2-7, with 7 bases lining up with TRBD2. Germline V gene lookup returns CDR1 SGHVS and CDR2 FNYEAQ. This CDR3 has 17 amino acids. J was trimmed by 0 bases and V by 5 bases; bases with no gene match: 13. The CDR3 here is CASSPFGTSADSYEQYF. In DNA, the CDR3 is TGTGCCAGCAGCCCTTTCGGTACTAGCGCCGACTCCTACGAGCAGTACTTC.

The gene calls are TRBV7-9 and TRBJ2-2, with D uncertain. The germline V and J ends were trimmed by 4 bases and 1 base, with 10 bases remaining between them. The germline V gene encodes CDR1 SEHNR and CDR2 FQNEAQ (reference sequence). The CDR3 is made up of 15 amino acids. DNA of the CDR3: TGTGCCAGCAGCTCGTATAACAGGAACACCGGGGAGCTGTTTTTT. Its protein is CASSSYNRNTGELFF.

The J gene is TRBJ2-1, the V gene TRBV7-3; 11 bases agree with TRBD2. Germline V gene sequence: CDR1 SGHTA, CDR2 FQGTGA. The CDR3 consists of 15 residues. V was pared by 3 bases and J by 4 bases, with 2 bases of the junction left unmatched. The CDR3 spells CASSLTSGAYNEQFF. CDR3 nucleotides: TGTGCCAGCAGCTTGACTAGCGGGGCTTACAATGAGCAGTTCTTC.

This chain links TRBV3-1 (or the pseudogene TRBV3-2) with TRBJ2-3; 7 bases are a match to TRBD2. V gave up 4 bases and J gave up 3 bases; unmatched junction bases: 10. The CDR3 covers 16 residues. Germline-derived CDR1 and CDR2 are LGHDT and YNNKEL (reference sequence). In nucleotides, the CDR3 is TGTGCCAGCAGCCTAGCCTTTCGGGGAGGGACAGATACGCAGTATTTT. It yields the protein CASSLAFRGGTDTQYF.

This rearrangement joins TRBV27 to TRBJ2-7; D is unclear. Germline loops: CDR1 MNHEY, CDR2 SMNVEV (reference sequence). Trimming pared 8 bases from V and 0 bases from J, leaving 17 bases between. This CDR3 comprises 15 residues. CDR3: CASPVFHDTSYEQYF. The CDR3 region has the DNA TGTGCCAGCCCCGTATTCCATGACACCTCCTACGAGCAGTACTTC.

This chain links TRBV9 with TRBJ2-7; 9 bases agree with TRBD1. Trimming cost V 0 bases and J 3 bases; bases outside gene matches: 16. The CDR3 is 19 residues long. The germline V gene has CDR1 SGDLS and CDR2 YYNGEE. In DNA form, the CDR3 reads TGTGCCAGCAGCGTAGGTCTCAGTCTCACAGGGGGCGGTTTCTACGAGCAGTACTTC. It translates to CASSVGLSLTGGGFYEQYF.

The V and J genes are TRBV11-2 and TRBJ2-3, with TRBD2 as a possible D gene (6 bases). Germline assignment: CDR1 SGHAT and CDR2 FQNNGV. The ends were cut back, 1 base at V and 10 bases at J, with 6 bases in the middle. This CDR3 is built from 11 residues. The CDR3 here is CASSLAGAQYF. CDR3 nucleotide sequence: TGTGCCAGCAGCTTAGCGGGGGCGCAGTATTTT.

The genes are TRBV7-9 and TRBJ1-2; TRBD1 is a possible D gene (6 bases). Germline loops: CDR1 SEHNR, CDR2 FQNEAQ (reference sequence). V shed 5 bases and J shed 6 bases, with 10 bases lying between them. The CDR3 length is 12 residues. CDR3 region: CASSQGGDGYTF. The DNA of the CDR3 is TGTGCCAGCAGCCAAGGGGGGGATGGCTACACCTTC. Together with reference TRBV7-9 and TRBJ1-2, the CDR3 gives the full variable domain: DTGVSQNPRHKITKRGQNVTFRCDPISEHNRLYWYRQTLGQGPEFLTYFQNEAQLEKSRLLSDRFSAERPKGSFSTLEIQRTEQGDSAMYLCASSQGGDGYTFGSGTRLTVV.

The V gene is TRBV5-1, the J gene TRBJ1-3; 8 nucleotides match TRBD1. The CDR3 consists of 13 residues. Germline CDR1 and CDR2: SGHRS and YFSETQ. With V trimmed by 4 bases and J by 8 bases, 5 bases remained unmatched. The CDR3 DNA follows: TGCGCCAGCAGCAACGGACAGGGATACACCATATATTTT. This gives the protein CASSNGQGYTIYF.

This chain uses TRBV7-8 with TRBJ2-1; D gene ambiguous. This CDR3 is built from 12 residues. Germline CDR1 SGHVS, CDR2 FQNEAQ. V was cut by 5 bases and J by 8 bases, with 10 bases left in between. The CDR3 sequence: CASSELFYEQFF. Written as DNA, the CDR3 is TGTGCCAGCAGCGAACTTTTCTATGAGCAGTTCTTC.

This clone appeared a single time. The chain employs TRBV11-3 and TRBJ2-2; D may be TRBD1 (5 bases). The CDR3 has 15 amino acids. Germline V gene data show CDR1 as SGHNT and CDR2 as YENEEA. V was trimmed by 1 base and J by 2 bases, leaving 8 bases between them. The CDR3 nucleotides are TGTGCCAGCAGCTTAGTGGACATTAACACCGGGGAGCTGTTTTTT. This translates into CASSLVDINTGELFF.

This clone appeared many times. This sequence joins TRBV19 and TRBJ1-5, with D hard to call. The CDR3 runs 13 residues. Trimming cost V 4 bases and J 3 bases, with 7 bases left between them. Germline CDR1 reads LNHDA; CDR2 reads SQIVND (reference sequence). Written as DNA, the CDR3 is TGTGCCAGTAGTAGTGGGCTCAATCAGCCCCAGCATTTT. It specifies CASSSGLNQPQHF.

This clone was seen a single time. This chain connects TRBV10-3 to TRBJ2-5; D is undetermined. V dropped 3 bases and J dropped 3 bases, with 2 bases sitting between them. The length of the CDR3 is 11 residues. Germline loops: CDR1 ENHRY, CDR2 SYGVKD. CDR3 nucleotide sequence: TGTGCCATCAGTGACAAAGAGACCCAGTACTTC. Protein: CAISDKETQYF.

The chain employs TRBV5-4 and TRBJ2-7; D remains unclear. This CDR3 is built from 14 residues. V gave up 1 base and J gave up 1 base, with 9 bases separating them. Germline-derived CDR1 and CDR2 are SGHNT and YYREEE (reference sequence). DNA of the CDR3: TGTGCCAGCAGCTTGATTCAGTCGTCCTACGAGCAGTACTTC. As protein: CASSLIQSSYEQYF.

Only a few counts were recorded for this clone. The chain recombines TRBV7-9 with TRBJ2-7; weak D call: TRBD2 (6 bases). V was pared by 8 bases and J by 4 bases, with 27 bases between. This CDR3 region has 17 residues. Germline CDR1 reads SEHNR; CDR2 reads FQNEAQ (reference sequence). The CDR3 DNA follows: TGTGCCAGCGCCCACAGCTTAGATCTGGGGGGTCTATACGAGCAGTACTTC. Translating it yields CASAHSLDLGGLYEQYF.